This TCR beta chain is from a study of cytomegalovirus exposure and HLA in healthy donors. Germline V CDR1 and CDR2: KGHSH, LQKENI. Trimming at V came to 8 bases and at J to 5 bases, leaving 9 bases not matched to a gene. The CDR3 runs 14 residues. 60 Vbeta and 13 Jbeta primers were used in PCR. Repertoires were generated with immunoSEQ multiplex PCR, while TCRdb's copy carries only in-frame clones and drops some. This sample carries more than 150,000 clones, 78% of them seen once, and the ten largest clones take 1.1% to 1.5%. The chain joins TRBV18 to TRBJ1-5, with 7 bases lining up with TRBD1. The sequence was obtained from a male donor in good health and CMV-seronegative. The sequencing sample was made of PBMCs. The CDR3 protein is CASTDRDGHQPQHF. In DNA, the CDR3 is TGTGCCAGCACCGACAGGGATGGGCATCAGCCCCAGCATTTT.